This TCR beta chain was found in a study of tumor-infiltrating lymphocytes in primary liver carcinoma. General observations from the study: Against blood, tumors held a significantly higher top-250-clone fraction (p = 0.039).

The CDR3 runs 18 residues. In germline, CDR1 is MNHEY, CDR2 SVGEGT. With regard to this clonotype: Its antigen is unidentified. At one of its ends the junction is not consistent with the germline gene, which may arise from a read error.

Scientists recovered RNA and DNA together from around 20-30 mg of unsorted bulk tissue. Patients diagnosed with primary liver carcinoma received treatment through surgical resection. cDNA specific to TCR beta was made from roughly 500 ng of total RNA, with a constant-region primer employed for priming. Slightly modified ARM-PCR served as the procedure for the TCR beta libraries. These libraries came from three rounds of nested multiplex PCR. A C-beta reverse primer was combined with TRBV1-TRBV30 forward primers in the first two PCR rounds, and each round had 10 cycles. Each CDR3 protein gets one entry after TCRdb re-called the multiplex PCR reads with MiXCR. The sample lists about 30,000 distinct CDR3 sequences, roughly 70% occurring once.

The receptor was isolated from a woman aged 30 to 39 with primary liver carcinoma and hepatitis B virus infection. This rearrangement joins TRBV6-2 or TRBV6-3 to TRBJ2-7; D is unresolved. Sample: liver tumor tissue from sampling region 3. Subset here: tumor region T3, left-lateral pole. CDR3 region: CASSYSRMFHLNNYEQYF. The CDR3 DNA reads as TGTGCCAGCAGTTACTCGAGGATGTTCCACTTGAATAACTACGAGCAATACTTC.